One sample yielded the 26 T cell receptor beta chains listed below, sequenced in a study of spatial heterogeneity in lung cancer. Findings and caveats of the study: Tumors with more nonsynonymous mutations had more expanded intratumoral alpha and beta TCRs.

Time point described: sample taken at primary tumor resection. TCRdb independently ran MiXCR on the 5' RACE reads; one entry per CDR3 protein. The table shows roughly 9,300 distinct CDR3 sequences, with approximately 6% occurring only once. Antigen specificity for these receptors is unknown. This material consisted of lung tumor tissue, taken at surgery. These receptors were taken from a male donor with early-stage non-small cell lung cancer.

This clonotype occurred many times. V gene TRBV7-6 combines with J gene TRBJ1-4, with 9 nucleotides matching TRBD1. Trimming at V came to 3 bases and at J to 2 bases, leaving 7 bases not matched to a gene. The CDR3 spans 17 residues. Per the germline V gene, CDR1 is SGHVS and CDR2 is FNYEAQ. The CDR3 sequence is CASSFTGGAGTNEKLFF. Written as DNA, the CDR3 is TGTGCCAGCAGCTTCACAGGGGGCGCGGGGACTAATGAAAAACTGTTTTTT.

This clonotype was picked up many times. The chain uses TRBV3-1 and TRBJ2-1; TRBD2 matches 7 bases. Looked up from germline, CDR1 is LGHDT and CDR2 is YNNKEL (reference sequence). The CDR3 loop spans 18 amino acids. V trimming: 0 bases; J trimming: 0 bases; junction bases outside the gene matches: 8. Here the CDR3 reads CASSQESSGQSSYNEQFF. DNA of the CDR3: TGTGCCAGCAGCCAAGAGTCTAGCGGCCAAAGCTCCTACAATGAGCAGTTCTTC.

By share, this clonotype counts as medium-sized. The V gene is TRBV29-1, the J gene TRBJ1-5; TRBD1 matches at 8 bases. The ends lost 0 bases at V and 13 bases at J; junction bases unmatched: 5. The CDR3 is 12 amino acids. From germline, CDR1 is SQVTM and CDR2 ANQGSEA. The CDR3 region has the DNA TGCAGCGTTGAAGATGTGGGACAGGCTCAGCATTTT. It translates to CSVEDVGQAQHF.

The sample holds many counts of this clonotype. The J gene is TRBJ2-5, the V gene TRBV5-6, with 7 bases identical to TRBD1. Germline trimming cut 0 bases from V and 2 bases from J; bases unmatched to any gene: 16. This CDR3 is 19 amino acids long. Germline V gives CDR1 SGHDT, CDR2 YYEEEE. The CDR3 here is CASSLEYRFGTERQETQYF. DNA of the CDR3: TGTGCCAGCAGCTTGGAATATCGGTTCGGGACAGAGAGACAAGAGACCCAGTACTTC.

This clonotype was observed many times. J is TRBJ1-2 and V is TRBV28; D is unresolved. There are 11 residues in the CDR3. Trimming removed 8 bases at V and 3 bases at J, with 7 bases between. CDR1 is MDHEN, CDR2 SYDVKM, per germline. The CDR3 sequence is CASSEDYGYTF. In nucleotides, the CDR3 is TGTGCCAGCTCCGAGGACTATGGCTACACCTTC.

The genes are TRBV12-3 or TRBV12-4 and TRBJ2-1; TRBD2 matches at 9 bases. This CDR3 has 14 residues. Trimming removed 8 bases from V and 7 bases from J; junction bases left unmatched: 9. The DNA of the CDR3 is TGTGCCAGCGAGACTAGCGGCCGATGGAATGAGCAGTTCTTC. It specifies CASETSGRWNEQFF.

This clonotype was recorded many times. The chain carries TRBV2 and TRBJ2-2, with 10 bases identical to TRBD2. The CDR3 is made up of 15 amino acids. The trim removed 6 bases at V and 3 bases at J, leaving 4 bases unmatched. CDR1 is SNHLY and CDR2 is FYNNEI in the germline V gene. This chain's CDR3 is CASRKGTSDTGELFF. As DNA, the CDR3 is TGTGCCAGCAGGAAAGGGACTAGCGACACCGGGGAGCTGTTTTTT.

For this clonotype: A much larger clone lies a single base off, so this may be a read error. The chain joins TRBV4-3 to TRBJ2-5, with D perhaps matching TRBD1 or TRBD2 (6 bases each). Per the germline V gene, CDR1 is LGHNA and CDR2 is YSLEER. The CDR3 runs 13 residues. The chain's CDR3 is CASSPGAGETQSF. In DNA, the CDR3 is TGCGCCAGCAGCCCGGGGGCCGGTGAGACCCAGTCCTTC.

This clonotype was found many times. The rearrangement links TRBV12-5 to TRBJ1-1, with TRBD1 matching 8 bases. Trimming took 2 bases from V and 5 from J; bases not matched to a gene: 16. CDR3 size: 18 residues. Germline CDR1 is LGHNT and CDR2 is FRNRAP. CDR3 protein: CASGLRVWDRSLGTEAFF. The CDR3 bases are TGTGCTAGTGGTTTGAGGGTCTGGGACAGGTCTCTGGGGACTGAAGCTTTCTTT. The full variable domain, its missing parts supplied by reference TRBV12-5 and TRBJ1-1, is DARVTQTPRHKVTEMGQEVTMRCQPILGHNTVFWYRQTMMQGLELLAYFRNRAPLDDSGMPKDRFSAEMPDATLATLKIQPSEPRDSAVYFCASGLRVWDRSLGTEAFFGQGTRLTVV.

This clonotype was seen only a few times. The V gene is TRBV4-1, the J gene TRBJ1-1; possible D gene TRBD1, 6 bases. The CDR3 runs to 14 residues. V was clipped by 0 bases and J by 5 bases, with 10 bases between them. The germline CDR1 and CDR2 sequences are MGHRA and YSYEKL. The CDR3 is CASSQEGGWTEAFF. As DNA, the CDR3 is TGCGCCAGCAGCCAAGAAGGGGGTTGGACTGAAGCTTTCTTT.

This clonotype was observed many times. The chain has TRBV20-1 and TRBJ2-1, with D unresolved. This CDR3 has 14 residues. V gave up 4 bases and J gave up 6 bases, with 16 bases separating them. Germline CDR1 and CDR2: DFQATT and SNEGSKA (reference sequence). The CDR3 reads CSATSAILLNEQFF. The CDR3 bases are TGCAGTGCTACCTCTGCTATACTTCTCAATGAGCAGTTCTTC.

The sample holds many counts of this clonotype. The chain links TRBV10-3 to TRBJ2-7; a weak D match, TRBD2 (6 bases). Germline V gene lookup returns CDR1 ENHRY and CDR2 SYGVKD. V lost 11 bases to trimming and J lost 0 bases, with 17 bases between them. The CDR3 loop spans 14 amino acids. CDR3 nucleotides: TGTGCCGTTCGAGGTCGGGACTCCTCCTACGAGCAGTACTTC. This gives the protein CAVRGRDSSYEQYF.

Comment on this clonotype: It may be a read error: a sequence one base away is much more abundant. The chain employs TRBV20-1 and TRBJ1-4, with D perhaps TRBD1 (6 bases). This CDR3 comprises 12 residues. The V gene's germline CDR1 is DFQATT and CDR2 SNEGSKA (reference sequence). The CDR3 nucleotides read TGCAGTGCTCCCGGGGGGCAAGAAAAACAGTTTTTT. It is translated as CSAPGGQEKQFF.

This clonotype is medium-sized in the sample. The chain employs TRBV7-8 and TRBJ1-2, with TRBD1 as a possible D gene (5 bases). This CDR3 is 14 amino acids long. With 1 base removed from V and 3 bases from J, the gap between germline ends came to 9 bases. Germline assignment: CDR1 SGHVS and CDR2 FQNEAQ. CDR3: CASSLGLGDYGYTF. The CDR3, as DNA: TGTGCCAGCAGCTTAGGTCTAGGGGACTATGGCTACACCTTC. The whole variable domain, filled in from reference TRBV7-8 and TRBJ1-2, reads GAGVSQSPRYKVAKRGQDVALRCDPISGHVSLFWYQQALGQGPEFLTYFQNEAQLDKSGLPSDRFFAERPEGSVSTLKIQRTQQEDSAVYLCASSLGLGDYGYTFGSGTRLTVV.

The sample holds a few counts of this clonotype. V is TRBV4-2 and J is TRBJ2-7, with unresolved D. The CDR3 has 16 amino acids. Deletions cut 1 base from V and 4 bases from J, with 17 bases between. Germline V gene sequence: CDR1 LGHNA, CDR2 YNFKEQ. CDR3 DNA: TGTGCCAGCAGCCAAGGGGTCGGACCCCCTCGTTACGAGCAGTACTTC. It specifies CASSQGVGPPRYEQYF.

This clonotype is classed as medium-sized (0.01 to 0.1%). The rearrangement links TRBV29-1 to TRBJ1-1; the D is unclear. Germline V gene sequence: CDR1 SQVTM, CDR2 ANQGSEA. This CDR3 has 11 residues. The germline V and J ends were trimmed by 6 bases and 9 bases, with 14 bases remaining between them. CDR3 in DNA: TGCAGCGTCTTCGGACTAAATCAAGCTTTCTTT. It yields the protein CSVFGLNQAFF.

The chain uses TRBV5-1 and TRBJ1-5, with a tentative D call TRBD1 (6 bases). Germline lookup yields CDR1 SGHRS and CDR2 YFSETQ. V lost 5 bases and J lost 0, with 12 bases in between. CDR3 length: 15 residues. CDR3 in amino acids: CASREGTSSNQPQHF. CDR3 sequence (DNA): TGCGCCAGCAGAGAAGGGACATCTAGCAATCAGCCCCAGCATTTT.

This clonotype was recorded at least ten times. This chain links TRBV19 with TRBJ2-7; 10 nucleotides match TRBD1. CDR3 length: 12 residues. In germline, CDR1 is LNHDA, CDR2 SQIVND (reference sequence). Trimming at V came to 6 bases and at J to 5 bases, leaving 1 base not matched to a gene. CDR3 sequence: CASSGTGDEQYF. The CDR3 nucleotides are TGTGCCAGTAGCGGGACAGGGGACGAGCAGTACTTC.

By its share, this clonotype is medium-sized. CDR3 in amino acids: CASSLSTGYSPLHF. CDR3 coding DNA: TGTGCCAGCAGCTTATCTACAGGTTATTCACCCCTCCACTTT. The chain couples TRBV7-9 to TRBJ1-6; D is perhaps TRBD1 (5 bases). Germline assignment: CDR1 SEHNR and CDR2 FQNEAQ (reference sequence). The CDR3 runs 14 residues. V lost 2 bases, J lost 8 bases, and 10 bases lay in between.

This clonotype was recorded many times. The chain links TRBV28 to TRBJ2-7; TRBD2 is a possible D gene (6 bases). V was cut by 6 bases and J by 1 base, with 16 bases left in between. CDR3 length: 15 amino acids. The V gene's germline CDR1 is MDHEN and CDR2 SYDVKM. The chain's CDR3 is CASSFYSGWSYEQYF. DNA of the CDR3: TGTGCCAGCAGCTTTTATAGCGGTTGGTCCTACGAGCAGTACTTC.

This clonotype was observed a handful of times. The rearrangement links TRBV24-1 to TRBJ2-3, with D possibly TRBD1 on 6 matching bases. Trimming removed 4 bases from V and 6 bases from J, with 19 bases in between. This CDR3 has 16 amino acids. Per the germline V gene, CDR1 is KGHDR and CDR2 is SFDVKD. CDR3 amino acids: CATSDAGRGSRDTQYF. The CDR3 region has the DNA TGTGCCACCAGTGACGCCGGCAGGGGCAGCAGGGATACGCAGTATTTT.

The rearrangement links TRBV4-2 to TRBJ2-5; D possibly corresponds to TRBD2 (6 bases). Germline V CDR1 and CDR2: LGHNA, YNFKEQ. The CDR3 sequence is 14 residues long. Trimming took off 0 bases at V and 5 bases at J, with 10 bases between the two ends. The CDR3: CASSQESEGETQYF. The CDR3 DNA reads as TGTGCCAGCAGCCAAGAATCGGAGGGGGAGACCCAGTACTTC.

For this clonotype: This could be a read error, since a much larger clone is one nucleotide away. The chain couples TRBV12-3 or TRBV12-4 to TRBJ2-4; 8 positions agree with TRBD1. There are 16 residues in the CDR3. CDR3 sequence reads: CASSLAGGIAKNIHYF. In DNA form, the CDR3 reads TGTGCCAGCAGTCTGGCAGGGGGCATCGCCAAAAACATTCATTACTTC.

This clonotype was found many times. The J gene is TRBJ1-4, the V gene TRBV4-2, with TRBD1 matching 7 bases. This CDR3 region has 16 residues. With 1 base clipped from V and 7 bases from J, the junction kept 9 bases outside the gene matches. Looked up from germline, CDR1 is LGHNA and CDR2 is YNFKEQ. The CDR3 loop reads CASSQGTGGLSEKLFF. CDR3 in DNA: TGTGCCAGCAGCCAAGGGACAGGCGGACTGAGTGAAAAACTGTTTTTT.

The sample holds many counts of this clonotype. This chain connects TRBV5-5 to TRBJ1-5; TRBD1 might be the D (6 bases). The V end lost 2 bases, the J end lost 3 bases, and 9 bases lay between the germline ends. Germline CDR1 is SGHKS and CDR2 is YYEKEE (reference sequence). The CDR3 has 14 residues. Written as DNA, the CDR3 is TGTGCCAGCAGCTTTGGACAGAACAATCAGCCCCAGCATTTT. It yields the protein CASSFGQNNQPQHF.

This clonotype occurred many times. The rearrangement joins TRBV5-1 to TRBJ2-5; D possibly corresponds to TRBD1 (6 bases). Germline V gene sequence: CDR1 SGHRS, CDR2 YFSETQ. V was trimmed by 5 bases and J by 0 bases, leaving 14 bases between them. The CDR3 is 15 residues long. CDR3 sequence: CASRVGGHHQETQYF. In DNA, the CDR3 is TGCGCCAGCAGAGTTGGGGGACACCACCAAGAGACCCAGTACTTC. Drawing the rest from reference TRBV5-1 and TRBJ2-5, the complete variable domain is KAGVTQTPRYLIKTRGQQVTLSCSPISGHRSVSWYQQTPGQGLQFLFEYFSETQRNKGNFPGRFSGRQFSNSRSEMNVSTLELGDSALYLCASRVGGHHQETQYFGPGTRLLVL.